These 24 T cell receptor beta chains came from one sample sequenced in a study of PD-1 blockade in classical Hodgkin lymphoma. Assay: immunoSEQ multiplex PCR; the TCRdb copy retains only in-frame clones and omits some. The table includes over 10,000 clones, roughly 80% detected once. Time point in this sample: cycle 4 day 1 (C4D1), after five to seven weeks of nivolumab. All the patients suffered relapse after autologous stem cell transplantation, and brentuximab vedotin exposure differed. Purification of CD4+ T cells from thawed PBMCs was achieved by magnetic negative selection. Sequenced here: CD4+ T cells from blood, sampled before the fourth cycle of nivolumab. These receptors originate from a human donor with classical Hodgkin lymphoma.

The chain uses TRBV4-3 and TRBJ1-3; D not certain. The germline gives CDR1 LGHNA, CDR2 YSLEER. The CDR3 is 15 residues long. With 2 bases removed from V and 0 bases from J, the gap between germline ends came to 8 bases. This CDR3 is CASSQYGISGNTIYF. The DNA of the CDR3 is TGCGCCAGCAGCCAATATGGAATCTCTGGAAACACCATATATTTT.

The rearrangement uses TRBV27 and TRBJ2-3; TRBD1 agrees at 7 bases. This CDR3 has 15 amino acids. J was trimmed by 1 base and V by 10 bases; bases with no gene match: 11. The V gene's germline CDR1 is MNHEY and CDR2 SMNVEV (reference sequence). The CDR3 bases are TGTGCCACCCGAAGGGGGCGAACCGGCACAGATACGCAGTATTTT. Translation: CATRRGRTGTDTQYF.

This rearrangement joins TRBV10-3 to TRBJ2-7; no definite D call. From germline, CDR1 is ENHRY and CDR2 SYGVKD. Trimming cost V 3 bases and J 4 bases, with 13 bases left between them. The length of the CDR3 is 14 residues. CDR3 sequence (DNA): TGTGCCATCAGTGAATCCTCTTTCACTTACGAGCAGTACTTC. Protein sequence: CAISESSFTYEQYF.

This chain's CDR3 is CASSPVWTSGPPETQYF. Written as DNA, the CDR3 is TGTGCCAGCAGCCCTGTTTGGACTAGCGGTCCCCCAGAGACCCAGTACTTC. The J gene is TRBJ2-5, the V gene TRBV7-2, with TRBD2 matching over 10 bases. After removal of 5 bases from V and 4 bases from J, the junction contained 13 bases not matched to a gene. There are 17 residues in the CDR3. Germline CDR1 is SGHTA and CDR2 is FQGNSA.

This chain links TRBV6-5 with TRBJ1-5; D ambiguous. Germline V gene sequence: CDR1 MNHEY, CDR2 SVGAGI. Trimming removed 5 bases from V and 5 bases from J, with 10 bases in between. The CDR3 has 13 amino acids. The DNA for the CDR3 is TGTGCCAGCAGTCAGTTCCCTGATCAGCCCCAGCATTTT. Translating gives CASSQFPDQPQHF.

V usage is TRBV30 and J usage is TRBJ2-7; TRBD1 or TRBD2 may be the D gene (5 bases each). V shed 2 bases and J shed 2 bases, with 7 bases lying between them. Germline values: CDR1 GTSNPN, CDR2 SVGIG (reference sequence). This CDR3 contains 12 residues. In nucleotides, the CDR3 is TGTGCCTGGAGTTCGGGGCCCTACGAGCAGTACTTC. Its translation: CAWSSGPYEQYF.

V usage is TRBV6-5 and J usage is TRBJ2-1; 11 bases align to TRBD2. V was clipped by 7 bases and J by 9 bases; unmatched bases: 5. The CDR3 runs to 13 residues. Germline values: CDR1 MNHEY, CDR2 SVGAGI. CDR3 protein: CASNLAGGGEQFF. In DNA, the CDR3 is TGTGCCAGCAACTTAGCGGGAGGGGGTGAGCAGTTCTTC.

The chain joins TRBV30 to TRBJ2-5, with D uncertain. The closer fit of TRBJ2-7 to the DNA end suggests the J call may be wrong. This CDR3 comprises 14 residues. CDR1 and CDR2 from the germline V gene are GTSNPN and SVGIG (reference sequence). CDR3 in amino acids: CAWSVYRVKYEQYF. DNA for the CDR3: TGTGCCTGGAGTGTTTACCGGGTAAAATACGAGCAGTACTTC.

This chain connects TRBV28 to TRBJ1-1; 7 positions agree with TRBD1. V gave up 7 bases and J gave up 0 bases; unmatched junction bases: 5. The CDR3 is 14 residues long. Germline V gene lookup returns CDR1 MDHEN and CDR2 SYDVKM. The CDR3 nucleotides are TGTGCCAGCAACCAGGGGGTGGTGAACACTGAAGCTTTCTTT. Translated, it gives CASNQGVVNTEAFF.

The V gene is TRBV2, the J gene TRBJ2-1; D might be TRBD2 (6 bases). The CDR3 runs 12 residues. Germline CDR1 and CDR2: SNHLY and FYNNEI. V was pared by 7 bases and J by 5 bases, with 9 bases between. CDR3 protein: CASTREDNEQFF. The DNA of the CDR3 is TGTGCCAGCACGAGGGAGGACAATGAGCAGTTCTTC.

This clone was seen a handful of times. The CDR3 protein is CSVERVASPEAFF. DNA for the CDR3: TGCAGCGTTGAGCGGGTTGCCAGCCCTGAAGCTTTCTTT. This chain connects TRBV29-1 to TRBJ1-1; D is uncertain. V gave up 3 bases and J gave up 6 bases, with 14 bases separating them. There are 13 residues in the CDR3. Germline lookup yields CDR1 SQVTM and CDR2 ANQGSEA.

The sample holds a few counts of this clone. The chain uses TRBV5-1 and TRBJ1-2; tentative D call: TRBD1 (5 bases). The CDR3 length is 15 residues. Trimming took off 4 bases at V and 4 bases at J, with 17 bases between the two ends. Germline V gene data show CDR1 as SGHRS and CDR2 as YFSETQ. The CDR3 DNA follows: TGCGCCAGCAGCCCGAATCCCGACAGACTCTATGGCTACACCTTC. Protein: CASSPNPDRLYGYTF.

As regards this clone: Within the sample, other DNA sequences also encode this same CDR3. V usage is TRBV15 and J usage is TRBJ2-2; D not certain. Germline V gives CDR1 LNHNV, CDR2 YYDKDF (reference sequence). The CDR3 totals 14 residues. The ends were cut back, 0 bases at V and 2 bases at J, with 4 bases in the middle. The chain's CDR3 is CATSRDRNTGELFF. Here the CDR3 DNA reads TGTGCCACCAGCAGAGATCGAAACACCGGGGAGCTGTTTTTT. The whole variable domain, remainder taken from reference TRBV15 and TRBJ2-2, is DAMVIQNPRYQVTQFGKPVTLSCSQTLNHNVMYWYQQKSSQAPKLLFHYYDKDFNNEADTPDNFQSRRPNTSFCFLDIRSPGLGDTAMYLCATSRDRNTGELFFGEGSRLTVL.

This clone was seen only once. V gene TRBV27 combines with J gene TRBJ1-3; D remains ambiguous. The CDR3 extends over 14 amino acids. V lost 5 bases, J lost 0 bases, and 8 bases lay in between. Germline CDR1 is MNHEY and CDR2 is SMNVEV (reference sequence). CDR3 region: CASSPLSSGNTIYF. In DNA, the CDR3 is TGTGCCAGCAGTCCCTTAAGCTCTGGAAACACCATATATTTT.

The CDR3 loop reads CAWSVRYEQYF. The CDR3 DNA sequence: TGTGCCTGGAGTGTACGATACGAGCAGTACTTC. The rearrangement uses TRBV30 and TRBJ2-7; D is unresolved. The CDR3 is 11 residues long. Germline loops: CDR1 GTSNPN, CDR2 SVGIG (reference sequence). V lost 0 bases to trimming and J lost 4 bases, with 4 bases between them.

This CDR3 is CSLPTVDTQYF. CDR3 sequence (DNA): TGCAGTCTCCCTACGGTAGATACGCAGTATTTT. V and J are TRBV20-1 and TRBJ2-3; D gene ambiguous. Germline values: CDR1 DFQATT, CDR2 SNEGSKA (reference sequence). V dropped 8 bases and J dropped 5 bases, with 11 bases sitting between them. CDR3 size: 11 residues.

The chain uses TRBV11-3 and TRBJ1-1; tentatively, D is TRBD1 (5 bases). The germline V gene encodes CDR1 SGHNT and CDR2 YENEEA. The CDR3 is 16 residues long. Trimming removed 2 bases from V and 0 bases from J, with 13 bases in between. DNA for the CDR3: TGTGCCAGCAGCTTAAAGGGACCCTCCATGAACACTGAAGCTTTCTTT. It yields the protein CASSLKGPSMNTEAFF.

The chain is built from TRBV10-1 and TRBJ1-4; D is undetermined. Germline loops: CDR1 WNHNN, CDR2 SYGVQD (reference sequence). This CDR3 is built from 15 residues. With 6 bases removed from V and 8 bases from J, the gap between germline ends came to 19 bases. The CDR3 protein is CASSRSTKGNEKLFF. CDR3 DNA: TGCGCCAGCAGCCGATCGACAAAAGGAAACGAAAAACTGTTTTTT.

The chain carries TRBV6-6 and TRBJ2-3; TRBD1 is a possible D gene (5 bases). This CDR3 spans 15 amino acids. Per the germline V gene, CDR1 is MNHNY and CDR2 is SVGAGI (reference sequence). Trimming removed 1 base from V and 3 bases from J, with 11 bases in between. The CDR3 sequence: CASSYFRPGTDTQYF. Written as DNA, the CDR3 is TGTGCCAGCAGTTACTTTCGTCCAGGGACAGATACGCAGTATTTT.

In nucleotides, the CDR3 is TGTGCCAGCAATAGGGCAGGGGGGGACAATGAGCAGTTCTTC. Encoded protein: CASNRAGGDNEQFF. The J gene is TRBJ2-1, the V gene TRBV6-5; D may match TRBD1 or TRBD2 (7 bases each). Germline-derived CDR1 and CDR2 are MNHEY and SVGAGI. The CDR3 runs to 14 residues. The V end was cut by 7 bases, the J end by 5 bases, with 15 bases between.

The V call is TRBV6-1, the J call TRBJ1-1, with D uncertain. The CDR3 runs to 12 residues. The germline V and J ends were trimmed by 6 bases and 2 bases, with 7 bases remaining between them. Germline assignment: CDR1 MNHNS and CDR2 SASEGT. CDR3 residues: CASRLVNTEAFF. CDR3 nucleotides: TGTGCCAGCAGACTGGTTAACACTGAAGCTTTCTTT.

The chain combines TRBV28 with TRBJ2-4, with TRBD2 identical over 8 bases. Trimming cost V 2 bases and J 2 bases; bases outside gene matches: 11. This CDR3 has 18 residues. CDR1 is MDHEN, CDR2 SYDVKM, per germline. CDR3 coding DNA: TGTGCCAGCAGTTTAACCGGATCGGGAGGGTCGTCCAAAAACATTCAGTACTTC. It translates to CASSLTGSGGSSKNIQYF.

The CDR3 DNA is TGCGCCAGCAGCGAGGACGGAGTGCGGGAGCTGTTTTTT. Its translation is CASSEDGVRELFF. This rearrangement joins TRBV5-1 to TRBJ2-2; D call uncertain. The CDR3 covers 13 residues. CDR1 SGHRS and CDR2 YFSETQ come from the germline V gene. Trimming cost V 4 bases and J 9 bases, with 13 bases left between them.

The genes are TRBV5-8 and TRBJ1-2; the D is unclear. Per the germline V gene, CDR1 is SGHTS and CDR2 is YDEGEE. The CDR3 runs to 12 residues. Trimming shortened V by 4 bases and J by 2 bases, and 6 bases separated the two germline ends. Here the CDR3 DNA reads TGTGCCAGCAGCCTGGGCAACTATGGCTACACCTTC. Encoded protein: CASSLGNYGYTF.